The 30 T cell receptor beta chains reported below all come from one sample, sequenced in a study of PD-1 blockade in classical Hodgkin lymphoma. Produced via immunoSEQ multiplex PCR; TCRdb's table is partial and in-frame only. The sample records 40,000 to 50,000 clones, 76% being singletons. Exposure to brentuximab vedotin varied, and each patient had relapsed following autologous stem cell transplantation. The input for sequencing was peripheral blood mononuclear cells (PBMCs), taken at baseline. These receptors were obtained from a human donor with classical Hodgkin lymphoma.

This chain connects TRBV7-9 to TRBJ2-7; tentative D call: TRBD2 (6 bases). CDR1 and CDR2 (germline): SEHNR, FQNEAQ (reference sequence). The CDR3 contains 16 residues. The V end lost 5 bases, the J end lost 3 bases, and 20 bases lay between the germline ends. CDR3 in amino acids: CASSLVGGIALYEQYF. CDR3 nucleotide sequence: TGTGCCAGCAGCCTAGTGGGCGGGATCGCCCTCTACGAGCAGTACTTC.

The chain links TRBV4-2 to TRBJ2-3, with 8 bases that match TRBD1. Trimming at V came to 3 bases and at J to 2 bases, leaving 4 bases not matched to a gene. From germline, CDR1 is LGHNA and CDR2 YNFKEQ. This CDR3 comprises 15 residues. In DNA form, the CDR3 reads TGTGCCAGCAGCCAGCAGGGGGCAATCACAGATACGCAGTATTTT. Amino acids: CASSQQGAITDTQYF.

J is TRBJ2-7 and V is TRBV19; 7 nucleotides match TRBD1. The V gene's germline CDR1 is LNHDA and CDR2 SQIVND (reference sequence). CDR3 length: 14 amino acids. The V and J ends lost 1 base and 3 bases, in that order; junction bases with no gene match: 3. The DNA of the CDR3 is TGTGCCAGTAGTATAGGCGACAGGGACTACGAGCAGTACTTC. It translates to CASSIGDRDYEQYF. Supplemented by reference TRBV19 and TRBJ2-7, the full variable domain reads DGGITQSPKYLFRKEGQNVTLSCEQNLNHDAMYWYRQDPGQGLRLIYYSQIVNDFQKGDIAEGYSVSREKKESFPLTVTSAQKNPTAFYLCASSIGDRDYEQYFGPGTRLTVT.

A few counts support this clone. The V gene is TRBV28, the J gene TRBJ1-1, with 10 bases identical to TRBD1. This CDR3 is built from 17 residues. Per the germline V gene, CDR1 is MDHEN and CDR2 is SYDVKM. V lost 6 bases to trimming and J lost 1 base; unmatched junction nucleotides: 11. CDR3 region: CASRKLGQGLPNTEAFF. CDR3 DNA: TGTGCCAGCAGGAAGTTGGGACAGGGGCTTCCGAACACTGAAGCTTTCTTT.

The CDR3 sequence is CAWSELGETQYF. Here the CDR3 DNA reads TGTGCCTGGAGTGAGCTCGGAGAGACCCAGTACTTC. This chain links TRBV30 with TRBJ2-5; D is undetermined. V lost 1 base to trimming and J lost 4 bases, with 7 bases between them. CDR1 and CDR2 from the germline V gene are GTSNPN and SVGIG (reference sequence). The length of the CDR3 is 12 residues.

The rearrangement uses TRBV7-9 and TRBJ2-1; the D call may be TRBD1 or TRBD2 (5 bases each). The V gene's germline CDR1 is SEHNR and CDR2 FQNEAQ (reference sequence). CDR3 length: 17 amino acids. Trimming removed 5 bases from V and 6 bases from J, with 23 bases in between. CDR3: CASSMRGIGTPSNEQFF. CDR3 sequence (DNA): TGTGCCAGCAGCATGAGGGGAATAGGGACCCCTAGCAATGAGCAGTTCTTC.

The V call is TRBV28, the J call TRBJ2-1; 11 bases are shared with TRBD1. The junction had 2 bases not matched to a gene; V was cut back by 2 bases and J by 2 bases. There are 16 residues in the CDR3. Germline CDR1 is MDHEN and CDR2 is SYDVKM. CDR3 nucleotides: TGTGCCAGCAGTTTAGGGGGACAGGGGGCCTACAATGAGCAGTTCTTC. Translation: CASSLGGQGAYNEQFF.

This clone was detected a few times. An end of the junction differs from the germline gene, which may be a read error. The chain uses TRBV7-7 and TRBJ2-5; TRBD2 might be the D (6 bases). In germline, CDR1 is SSHAT, CDR2 FNYEAQ (reference sequence). The CDR3 totals 15 residues. In DNA, the CDR3 is TGTGCTAGCAGCTTAGGGTCGGGAGTAACGGAGACCCAGTACTTC. Its translation is CASSLGSGVTETQYF.

This clone was picked up a small number of times. The chain links TRBV7-2 to TRBJ2-2, with 9 bases fitting TRBD2. Losses at the gene ends were 2 bases for V and 7 bases for J; bases not matched to a gene: 2. The germline gives CDR1 SGHTA, CDR2 FQGNSA. There are 14 residues in the CDR3. The CDR3 sequence is CASSLRLADGELFF. The CDR3 DNA reads TGTGCCAGCAGCTTAAGACTAGCGGACGGGGAGCTGTTTTTT.

J is TRBJ1-1 and V is TRBV2; 7 bases fit TRBD1. The CDR3 consists of 13 residues. Per the germline V gene, CDR1 is SNHLY and CDR2 is FYNNEI. J was trimmed by 0 bases and V by 11 bases; bases with no gene match: 6. The CDR3 sequence: CAGMGQMNTEAFF. The CDR3 nucleotides read TGTGCCGGGATGGGACAGATGAACACTGAAGCTTTCTTT.

The chain has TRBV6-5 and TRBJ2-6; 7 bases match TRBD1. This CDR3 comprises 15 residues. The germline CDR1 and CDR2 sequences are MNHEY and SVGAGI. Trimming removed 6 bases from V and 4 bases from J; junction bases left unmatched: 6. The CDR3: CASSPGQFGANVLTF. The CDR3 nucleotides read TGTGCCAGCAGCCCGGGACAGTTCGGGGCCAACGTCCTGACTTTC.

The chain recombines TRBV10-3 with TRBJ1-1; D is ambiguous. Per germline, CDR1 ENHRY and CDR2 SYGVKD. The CDR3 has 13 amino acids. With 1 base removed from V and 5 bases from J, the gap between germline ends came to 8 bases. DNA for the CDR3: TGTGCCATCAGTGAGTTGGCCGGTACTGAAGCTTTCTTT. It translates to CAISELAGTEAFF.

The J gene is TRBJ2-3, the V gene TRBV9; the match to TRBD2 covers 13 bases. Per germline, CDR1 SGDLS and CDR2 YYNGEE. The CDR3 runs to 15 residues. Germline trimming cut 4 bases from V and 4 bases from J; bases unmatched to any gene: 3. CDR3 region: CASSPGLAGSDTQYF. In DNA form, the CDR3 reads TGTGCCAGCAGCCCGGGACTAGCGGGATCAGATACGCAGTATTTT.

The rearrangement joins TRBV19 to TRBJ1-1, with D perhaps TRBD1 (5 bases). Germline V lookup: CDR1 LNHDA, CDR2 SQIVND (reference sequence). V lost 2 bases and J lost 4, with 14 bases in between. The CDR3 runs 15 residues. This CDR3 reads CASSIRGGLGTEAFF. CDR3 nucleotide sequence: TGTGCCAGTAGTATAAGGGGCGGATTGGGCACTGAAGCTTTCTTT.

This clone has a handful of counts. CDR3 residues: CASSLDRGGGRFF. CDR3 in DNA: TGTGCCAGCAGCTTAGATCGGGGGGGCGGGAGGTTCTTC. This chain connects TRBV7-9 to TRBJ2-1, with 8 bases matching TRBD2. The CDR3 is 13 amino acids. With 1 base clipped from V and 15 bases from J, the junction kept 8 bases outside the gene matches. The germline gives CDR1 SEHNR, CDR2 FQNEAQ (reference sequence).

This clone was picked up one time. V usage is TRBV19 and J usage is TRBJ1-1; 9 nucleotides agree with TRBD1. CDR3 length: 15 residues. The V gene's germline CDR1 is LNHDA and CDR2 SQIVND (reference sequence). Trimming took 1 base from V and 7 from J; bases not matched to a gene: 7. The CDR3: CASSIAGTGRDEAFF. DNA of the CDR3: TGTGCCAGTAGTATAGCGGGGACAGGGAGGGATGAAGCTTTCTTT.

V usage is TRBV9 and J usage is TRBJ2-1, with TRBD2 identical over 14 bases. V shed 3 bases and J 10 bases; nucleotides not matched to a gene: 3. The length of the CDR3 is 14 residues. Germline CDR1 and CDR2: SGDLS and YYNGEE. CDR3 coding DNA: TGTGCCAGCAGCGGAGGGACTAGCGGGAGAGAGCAGTTCTTC. Its protein product is CASSGGTSGREQFF. The whole variable domain, filled in from reference TRBV9 and TRBJ2-1, reads DSGVTQTPKHLITATGQRVTLRCSPRSGDLSVYWYQQSLDQGLQFLIQYYNGEERAKGNILERFSAQQFPDLHSELNLSSLELGDSALYFCASSGGTSGREQFFGPGTRLTVL.

The chain is built from TRBV7-8 and TRBJ1-2; tentatively, D is TRBD1 (6 bases). V was trimmed by 5 bases and J by 2 bases, leaving 15 bases between them. The CDR3 extends over 15 amino acids. Germline CDR1 is SGHVS and CDR2 is FQNEAQ. The CDR3 region has the DNA TGTGCCAGCAGCCAAACGACAGGTGGAAACTATGGCTACACCTTC. Protein sequence: CASSQTTGGNYGYTF. The variable domain in full, with the rest retrieved from reference TRBV7-8 and TRBJ1-2, is GAGVSQSPRYKVAKRGQDVALRCDPISGHVSLFWYQQALGQGPEFLTYFQNEAQLDKSGLPSDRFFAERPEGSVSTLKIQRTQQEDSAVYLCASSQTTGGNYGYTFGSGTRLTVV.

The CDR3 sequence: CASSLSTGGHQPQHF. CDR3 DNA: TGTGCCAGCAGCTTATCCACAGGGGGCCATCAGCCCCAGCATTTT. The chain employs TRBV7-2 and TRBJ1-5; 9 nucleotides agree with TRBD1. The CDR3 is 15 amino acids. Unmatched junction bases numbered 4, after V lost 2 bases and J lost 5 bases. Germline CDR1 SGHTA, CDR2 FQGNSA.

The gene calls are TRBV7-2 and TRBJ2-7, with 11 bases aligning to TRBD2. The germline V gene has CDR1 SGHTA and CDR2 FQGNSA. The J segment lost 4 bases and the V segment lost 5 bases, leaving 7 bases of the junction unmatched. The CDR3 covers 15 residues. CDR3 nucleotides: TGTGCCAGCAGCGTTAGCGGGAGGGCCTGGTACGAGCAGTACTTC. Translated, it gives CASSVSGRAWYEQYF.

The rearrangement joins TRBV5-1 to TRBJ2-3, with D maybe TRBD2 (5 bases). This CDR3 is built from 13 residues. Trimming removed 5 bases at V and 6 bases at J, with 13 bases between. Per the germline V gene, CDR1 is SGHRS and CDR2 is YFSETQ. CDR3 amino acids: CASSLREIDTQYF. CDR3 DNA: TGCGCCAGCAGTCTAAGGGAGATTGATACGCAGTATTTT. The full variable domain, completed using reference TRBV5-1 and TRBJ2-3, is KAGVTQTPRYLIKTRGQQVTLSCSPISGHRSVSWYQQTPGQGLQFLFEYFSETQRNKGNFPGRFSGRQFSNSRSEMNVSTLELGDSALYLCASSLREIDTQYFGPGTRLTVL.

The V and J genes are TRBV6-6 and TRBJ1-5; D might be TRBD1 (5 bases). Germline lookup yields CDR1 MNHNY and CDR2 SVGAGI (reference sequence). Trimming shortened V by 10 bases and J by 7 bases, and 17 bases separated the two germline ends. The CDR3 spans 13 residues. CDR3 DNA sequence: TGTGCCACCAAAGGGGCAGGCCCACAGCCCCAGCATTTT. It specifies CATKGAGPQPQHF.

The chain is built from TRBV6-6 and TRBJ1-2; TRBD1 might be the D (5 bases). This CDR3 comprises 11 residues. Germline V CDR1 and CDR2: MNHNY, SVGAGI (reference sequence). The CDR3 nucleotides read TGTGCAGTTGCAGGGAACTATGGCTACACCTTC. Translation: CAVAGNYGYTF.

This clone came up many times. The J gene is TRBJ2-5, the V gene TRBV13, with D unclear. Germline CDR1 PRHDT, CDR2 FYEKMQ (reference sequence). V dropped 5 bases and J dropped 2 bases, with 15 bases sitting between them. This CDR3 region has 15 residues. In DNA form, the CDR3 reads TGTGCCAGCAGCCCCCGTTCGTTGGAGCAAGAGACCCAGTACTTC. Encoded protein: CASSPRSLEQETQYF.

This chain joins TRBV7-9 and TRBJ1-1; maybe TRBD1 (6 bases). CDR3 length: 13 amino acids. V was trimmed by 4 bases and J by 5 bases, leaving 11 bases between them. CDR1 is SEHNR, CDR2 FQNEAQ, per germline (reference sequence). Here the CDR3 reads CASSSGGRTEAFF. The CDR3 DNA sequence: TGTGCCAGCAGCTCCGGGGGGCGAACTGAAGCTTTCTTT. Looking up the rest from reference TRBV7-9 and TRBJ1-1 gives the full variable domain: DTGVSQNPRHKITKRGQNVTFRCDPISEHNRLYWYRQTLGQGPEFLTYFQNEAQLEKSRLLSDRFSAERPKGSFSTLEIQRTEQGDSAMYLCASSSGGRTEAFFGQGTRLTVV.

The rearrangement uses TRBV7-8 and TRBJ2-2, with unresolved D. The CDR3 extends over 12 amino acids. Germline CDR1 and CDR2: SGHVS and FQNEAQ. Trimming took 5 bases from V and 8 from J, leaving 9 bases between them. The DNA for the CDR3 is TGTGCCAGCAGCCAAATGATGGGGGAGCTGTTTTTT. Amino acids: CASSQMMGELFF.

V and J are TRBV7-9 and TRBJ2-1, with D uncertain. V dropped 3 bases and J dropped 0 bases, with 9 bases sitting between them. Germline CDR1 is SEHNR and CDR2 is FQNEAQ (reference sequence). This CDR3 comprises 15 residues. CDR3 sequence (DNA): TGTGCCAGCAGCTTCCTCCTGGGCTCCTACAATGAGCAGTTCTTC. This translates into CASSFLLGSYNEQFF.

V usage is TRBV6-5 and J usage is TRBJ2-1, with 7 bases identical to TRBD1. V dropped 6 bases and J dropped 6; count of bases not matched to a gene: 11. Germline assignment: CDR1 MNHEY and CDR2 SVGAGI. This CDR3 is built from 15 residues. The CDR3 loop reads CASSPGQAPGNEQFF. The CDR3 DNA sequence: TGTGCCAGCAGCCCCGGACAGGCCCCGGGCAATGAGCAGTTCTTC.

This clone has just a few counts. The rearrangement links TRBV7-8 to TRBJ1-5, with no clear D. In germline, CDR1 is SGHVS, CDR2 FQNEAQ. The CDR3 loop spans 12 amino acids. V lost 1 base to trimming and J lost 6 bases, with 4 bases between them. This chain's CDR3 is CASSLVLQPQHF. CDR3 sequence (DNA): TGTGCCAGCAGCTTAGTACTTCAGCCCCAGCATTTT.

This sequence joins TRBV4-3 and TRBJ2-7; D gene ambiguous. The germline gives CDR1 LGHNA, CDR2 YSLEER. CDR3 length: 16 residues. Deletions cut 0 bases from V and 0 bases from J, with 12 bases between. The CDR3 is CASSQDAGPSSYEQYF. CDR3 DNA sequence: TGCGCCAGCAGCCAAGATGCAGGTCCCTCCTCCTACGAGCAGTACTTC.